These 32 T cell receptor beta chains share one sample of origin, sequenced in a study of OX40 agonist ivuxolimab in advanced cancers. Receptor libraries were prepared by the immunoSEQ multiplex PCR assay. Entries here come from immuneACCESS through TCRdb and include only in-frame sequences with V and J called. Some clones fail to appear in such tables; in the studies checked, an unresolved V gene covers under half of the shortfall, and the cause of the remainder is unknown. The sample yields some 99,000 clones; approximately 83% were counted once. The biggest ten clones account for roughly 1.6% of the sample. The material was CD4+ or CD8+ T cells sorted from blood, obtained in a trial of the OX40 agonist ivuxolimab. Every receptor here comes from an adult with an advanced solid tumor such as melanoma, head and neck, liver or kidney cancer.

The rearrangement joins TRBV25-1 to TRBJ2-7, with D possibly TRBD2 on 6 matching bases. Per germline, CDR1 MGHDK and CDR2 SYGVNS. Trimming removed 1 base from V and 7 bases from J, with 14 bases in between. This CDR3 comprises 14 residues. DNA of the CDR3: TGTGCCAGCAGTGAATCGGGTTGGGGGGATGAGCAGTACTTC. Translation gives CASSESGWGDEQYF.

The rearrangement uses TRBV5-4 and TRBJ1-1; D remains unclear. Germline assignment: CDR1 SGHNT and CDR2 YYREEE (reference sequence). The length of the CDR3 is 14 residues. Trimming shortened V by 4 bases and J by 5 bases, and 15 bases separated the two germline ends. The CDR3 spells CASSELGLVTEAFF. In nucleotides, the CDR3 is TGTGCCAGCAGCGAACTCGGGTTGGTAACTGAAGCTTTCTTT.

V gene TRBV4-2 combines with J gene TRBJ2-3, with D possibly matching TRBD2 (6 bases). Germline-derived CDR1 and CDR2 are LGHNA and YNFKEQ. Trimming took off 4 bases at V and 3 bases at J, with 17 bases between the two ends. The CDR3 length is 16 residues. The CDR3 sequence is CASSPAAGSGTDTQYF. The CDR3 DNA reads TGTGCCAGCAGCCCAGCGGCGGGATCCGGTACAGATACGCAGTATTTT.

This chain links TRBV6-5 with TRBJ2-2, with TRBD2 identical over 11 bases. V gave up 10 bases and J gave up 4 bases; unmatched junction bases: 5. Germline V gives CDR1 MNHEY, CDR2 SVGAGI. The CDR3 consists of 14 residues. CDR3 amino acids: CATLSGGGTGELFF. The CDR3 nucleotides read TGTGCCACCCTTAGCGGGGGGGGCACCGGGGAGCTGTTTTTT.

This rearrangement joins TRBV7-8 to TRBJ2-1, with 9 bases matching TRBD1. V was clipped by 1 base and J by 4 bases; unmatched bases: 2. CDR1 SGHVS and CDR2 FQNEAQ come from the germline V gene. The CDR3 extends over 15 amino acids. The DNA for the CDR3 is TGTGCCAGCAGCTTAGGACAGGGGGATTACAATGAGCAGTTCTTC. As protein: CASSLGQGDYNEQFF.

CDR3 coding DNA: TGTGCCAGCAGCCAAGACTACAGCACCGGGGAGCTGTTTTTT. As protein: CASSQDYSTGELFF. The chain has TRBV4-2 and TRBJ2-2; no definite D call. This CDR3 comprises 14 residues. Trimming pared 0 bases from V and 4 bases from J, leaving 6 bases between. The germline CDR1 and CDR2 sequences are LGHNA and YNFKEQ.

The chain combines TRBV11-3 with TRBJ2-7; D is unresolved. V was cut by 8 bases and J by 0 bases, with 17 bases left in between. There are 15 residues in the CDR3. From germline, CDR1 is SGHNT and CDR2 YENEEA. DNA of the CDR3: TGTGCCAGCCCCAGGCCGGGCTATCCCTCCTACGAGCAGTACTTC. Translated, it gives CASPRPGYPSYEQYF.

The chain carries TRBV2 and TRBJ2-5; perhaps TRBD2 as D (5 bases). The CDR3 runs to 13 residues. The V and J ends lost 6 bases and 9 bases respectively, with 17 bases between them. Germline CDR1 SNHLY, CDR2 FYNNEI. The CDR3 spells CASSDTLEGAQYF. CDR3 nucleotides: TGTGCCAGCAGCGATACCCTCGAGGGAGCCCAGTACTTC.

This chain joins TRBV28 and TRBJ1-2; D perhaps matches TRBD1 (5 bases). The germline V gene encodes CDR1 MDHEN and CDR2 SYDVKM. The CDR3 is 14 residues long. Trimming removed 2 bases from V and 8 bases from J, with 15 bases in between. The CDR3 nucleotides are TGTGCCAGCAGTTTAGCTTCAGGGCTCAAGGGCTACACCTTC. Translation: CASSLASGLKGYTF.

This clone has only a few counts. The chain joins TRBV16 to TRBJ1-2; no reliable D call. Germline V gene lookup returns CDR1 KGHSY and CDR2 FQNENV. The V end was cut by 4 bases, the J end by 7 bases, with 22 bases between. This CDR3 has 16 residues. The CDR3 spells CASSLMTVSETGGYTF. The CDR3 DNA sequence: TGTGCCAGCAGCCTGATGACGGTTTCCGAAACGGGTGGCTACACCTTC.

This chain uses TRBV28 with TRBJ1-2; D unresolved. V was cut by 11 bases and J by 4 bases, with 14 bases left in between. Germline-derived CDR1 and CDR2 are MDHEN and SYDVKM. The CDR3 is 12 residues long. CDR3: CAASDGPYGYTF. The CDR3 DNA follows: TGTGCCGCATCAGACGGTCCCTATGGCTACACCTTC.

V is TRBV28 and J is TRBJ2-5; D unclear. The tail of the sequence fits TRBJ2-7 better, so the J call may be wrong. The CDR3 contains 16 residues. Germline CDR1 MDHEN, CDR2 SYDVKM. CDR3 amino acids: CASSDTAGSPSYEQYF. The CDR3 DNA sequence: TGTGCCAGCAGTGACACGGCAGGCAGCCCCTCCTACGAGCAGTACTTC.

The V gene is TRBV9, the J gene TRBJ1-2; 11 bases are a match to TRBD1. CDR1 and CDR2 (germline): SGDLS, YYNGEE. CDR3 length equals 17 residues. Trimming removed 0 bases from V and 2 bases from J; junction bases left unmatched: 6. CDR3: CASSVDVWDRGNYGYTF. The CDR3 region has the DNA TGTGCCAGCAGCGTAGACGTTTGGGACAGGGGGAACTATGGCTACACCTTC. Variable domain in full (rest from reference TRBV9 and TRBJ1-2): DSGVTQTPKHLITATGQRVTLRCSPRSGDLSVYWYQQSLDQGLQFLIQYYNGEERAKGNILERFSAQQFPDLHSELNLSSLELGDSALYFCASSVDVWDRGNYGYTFGSGTRLTVV.

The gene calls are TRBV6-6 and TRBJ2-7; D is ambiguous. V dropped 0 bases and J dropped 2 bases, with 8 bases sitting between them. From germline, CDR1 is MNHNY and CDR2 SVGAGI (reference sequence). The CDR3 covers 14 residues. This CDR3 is CASSYSRGPYEQYF. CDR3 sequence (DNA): TGTGCCAGCAGTTACTCCCGCGGTCCCTACGAGCAGTACTTC.

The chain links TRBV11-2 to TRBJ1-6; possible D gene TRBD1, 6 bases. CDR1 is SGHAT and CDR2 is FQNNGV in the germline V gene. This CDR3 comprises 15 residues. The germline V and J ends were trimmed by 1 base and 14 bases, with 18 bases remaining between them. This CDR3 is CASSLVPYQGKTLHF. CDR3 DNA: TGTGCCAGCAGCTTAGTGCCCTACCAGGGGAAGACCCTCCACTTT.

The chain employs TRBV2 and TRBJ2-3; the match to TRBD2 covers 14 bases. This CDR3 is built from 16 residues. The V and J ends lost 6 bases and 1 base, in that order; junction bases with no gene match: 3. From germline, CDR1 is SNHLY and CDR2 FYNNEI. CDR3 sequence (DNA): TGTGCCAGCAGGAGGGGACTAGCGGGAGGCACAGATACGCAGTATTTT. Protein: CASRRGLAGGTDTQYF.

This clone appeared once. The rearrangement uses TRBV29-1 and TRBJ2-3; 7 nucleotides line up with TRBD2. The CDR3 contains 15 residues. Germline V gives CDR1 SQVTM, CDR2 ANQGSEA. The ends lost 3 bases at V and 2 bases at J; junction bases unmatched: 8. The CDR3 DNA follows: TGCAGCGTTGAGGGGCTAGCGGACTACACAGATACGCAGTATTTT. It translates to CSVEGLADYTDTQYF.

Here the CDR3 reads CAISADPGQGQGNEQFF. The CDR3 region has the DNA TGTGCCATCAGTGCCGATCCGGGACAGGGTCAGGGCAATGAGCAGTTCTTC. This chain uses TRBV10-3 with TRBJ2-1, with TRBD1 matching 9 bases. CDR1 and CDR2 (germline): ENHRY, SYGVKD. This CDR3 is built from 17 residues. Trimming cost V 4 bases and J 6 bases; bases outside gene matches: 13.

The CDR3 reads CASSLSGAFF. The CDR3 DNA sequence: TGTGCCAGCAGCTTATCCGGAGCTTTCTTT. This chain joins TRBV5-8 and TRBJ1-1; D gene uncertain. Germline V gene data show CDR1 as SGHTS and CDR2 as YDEGEE. The CDR3 extends over 10 amino acids. V dropped 2 bases and J dropped 10 bases, with 6 bases sitting between them.

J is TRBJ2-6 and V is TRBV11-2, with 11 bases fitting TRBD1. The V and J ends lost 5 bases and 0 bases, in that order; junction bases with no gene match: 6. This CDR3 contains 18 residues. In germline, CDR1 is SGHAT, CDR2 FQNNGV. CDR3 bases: TGTGCCAGCAGCCCTGGGACAGGGGGAGTCTCTGGGGCCAACGTCCTGACTTTC. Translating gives CASSPGTGGVSGANVLTF.

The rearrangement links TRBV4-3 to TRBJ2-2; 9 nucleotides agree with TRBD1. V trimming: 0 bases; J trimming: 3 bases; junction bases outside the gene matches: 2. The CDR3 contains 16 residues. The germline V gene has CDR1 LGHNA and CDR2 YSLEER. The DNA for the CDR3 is TGCGCCAGCAGCCAAGAGGGACAGGGATACACCGGGGAGCTGTTTTTT. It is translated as CASSQEGQGYTGELFF.

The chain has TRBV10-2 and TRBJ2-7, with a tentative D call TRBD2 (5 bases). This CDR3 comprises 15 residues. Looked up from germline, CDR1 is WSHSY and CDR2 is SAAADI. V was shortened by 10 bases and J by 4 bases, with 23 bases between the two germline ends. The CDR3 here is CATGNGIVGPYEQYF. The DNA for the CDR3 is TGCGCCACCGGTAACGGGATAGTCGGGCCTTACGAGCAGTACTTC.

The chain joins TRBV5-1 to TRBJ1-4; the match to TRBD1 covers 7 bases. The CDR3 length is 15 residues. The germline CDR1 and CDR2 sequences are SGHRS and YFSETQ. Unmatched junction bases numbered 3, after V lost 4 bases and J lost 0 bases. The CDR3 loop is CASSGGTATNEKLFF. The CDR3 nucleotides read TGCGCCAGCAGCGGGGGGACAGCAACTAATGAAAAACTGTTTTTT.

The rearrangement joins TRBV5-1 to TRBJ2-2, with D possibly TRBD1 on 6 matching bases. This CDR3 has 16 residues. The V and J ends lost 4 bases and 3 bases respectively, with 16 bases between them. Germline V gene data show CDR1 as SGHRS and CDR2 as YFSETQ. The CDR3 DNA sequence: TGCGCCAGCAGCCCACAGGGTCTGGTCGACACCGGGGAGCTGTTTTTT. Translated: CASSPQGLVDTGELFF.

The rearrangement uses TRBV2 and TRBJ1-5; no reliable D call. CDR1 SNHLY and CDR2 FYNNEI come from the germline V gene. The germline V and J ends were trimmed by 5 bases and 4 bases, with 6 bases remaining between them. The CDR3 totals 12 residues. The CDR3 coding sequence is TGTGCCAGCAGTTGGGTGAATCAGCCCCAGCATTTT. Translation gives CASSWVNQPQHF.

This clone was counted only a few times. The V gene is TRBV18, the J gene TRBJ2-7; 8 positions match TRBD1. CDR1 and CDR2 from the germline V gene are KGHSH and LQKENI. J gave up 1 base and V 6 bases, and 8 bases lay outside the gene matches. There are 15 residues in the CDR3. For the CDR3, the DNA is TGTGCCAGCTCCCGACAGGGGAGCGCATCCTACGAGCAGTACTTC. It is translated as CASSRQGSASYEQYF.

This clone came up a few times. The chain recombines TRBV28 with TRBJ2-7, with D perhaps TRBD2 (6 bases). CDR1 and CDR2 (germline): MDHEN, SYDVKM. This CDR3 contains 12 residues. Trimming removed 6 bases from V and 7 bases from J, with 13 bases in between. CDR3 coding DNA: TGTGCCAGCAGATCTCCGGGACTTGAGCAGTACTTC. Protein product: CASRSPGLEQYF.

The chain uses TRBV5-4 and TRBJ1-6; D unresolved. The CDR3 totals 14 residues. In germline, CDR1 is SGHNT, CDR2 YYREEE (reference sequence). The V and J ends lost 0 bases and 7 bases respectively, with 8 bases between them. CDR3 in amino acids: CASSLVSGNSPLHF. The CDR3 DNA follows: TGTGCCAGCAGCTTGGTCTCCGGGAATTCACCCCTCCACTTT.

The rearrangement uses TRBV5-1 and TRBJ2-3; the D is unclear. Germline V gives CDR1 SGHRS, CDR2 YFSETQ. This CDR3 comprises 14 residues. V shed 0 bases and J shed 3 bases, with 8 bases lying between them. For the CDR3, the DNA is TGCGCCAGCAGCTTGGAGACAACGACAGATACGCAGTATTTT. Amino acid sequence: CASSLETTTDTQYF.

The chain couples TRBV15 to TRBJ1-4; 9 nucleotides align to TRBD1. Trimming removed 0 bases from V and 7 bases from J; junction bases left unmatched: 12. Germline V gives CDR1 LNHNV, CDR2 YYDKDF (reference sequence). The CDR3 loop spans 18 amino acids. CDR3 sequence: CATSRDKGPGTGFEKLFF. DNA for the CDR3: TGTGCCACCAGCAGAGATAAAGGGCCAGGGACAGGGTTTGAAAAACTGTTTTTT. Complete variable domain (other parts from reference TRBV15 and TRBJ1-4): DAMVIQNPRYQVTQFGKPVTLSCSQTLNHNVMYWYQQKSSQAPKLLFHYYDKDFNNEADTPDNFQSRRPNTSFCFLDIRSPGLGDTAMYLCATSRDKGPGTGFEKLFFGSGTQLSVL.

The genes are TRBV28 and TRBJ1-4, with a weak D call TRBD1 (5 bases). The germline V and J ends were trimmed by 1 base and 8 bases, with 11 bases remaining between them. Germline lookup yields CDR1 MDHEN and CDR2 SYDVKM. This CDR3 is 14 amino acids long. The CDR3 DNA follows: TGTGCCAGCAGTTTATTGGGGGTTAGAGAAAAACTGTTTTTT. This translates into CASSLLGVREKLFF. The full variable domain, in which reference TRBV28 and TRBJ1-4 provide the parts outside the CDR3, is DVKVTQSSRYLVKRTGEKVFLECVQDMDHENMFWYRQDPGLGLRLIYFSYDVKMKEKGDIPEGYSVSREKKERFSLILESASTNQTSMYLCASSLLGVREKLFFGSGTQLSVL.

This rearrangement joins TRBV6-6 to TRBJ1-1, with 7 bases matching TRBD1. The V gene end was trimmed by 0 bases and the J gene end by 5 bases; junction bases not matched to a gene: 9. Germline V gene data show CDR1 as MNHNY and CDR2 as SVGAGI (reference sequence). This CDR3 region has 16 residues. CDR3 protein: CASSYSRGRGRTEAFF. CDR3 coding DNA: TGTGCCAGCAGTTACTCAAGAGGGAGGGGGCGGACTGAAGCTTTCTTT.